These T cell receptor beta chains were read from a single sample in a study of T-cell reconstitution after alpha-beta-depleted transplantation in children. MiXCR, run by TCRdb on the PCR reads, gives a single entry per CDR3 protein. The repertoire holds hundreds of thousands of distinct CDR3 sequences, with about 25% as singletons. The sequences come from PBMCs, collected before TCRalphabeta/CD19-depleted stem cell transplant. These receptors all come from a girl aged 2-15 years with Fanconi anemia, due to receive a stem cell transplant. CDR3s include the opening cysteine and the closing phenylalanine or tryptophan. Each record gives: clone size, J gene, V gene, D gene, CDR3 protein, CDR3 DNA. The D gene is left open where the match is weak. Where a row states a size, it is once, few, many or the class of an expanded clone; other rows omit it.

>.|TRBJ1-1|TRBV2|TRBD1
CASRGQGVGNTEAFF
TGTGCCAGCAGGGGACAGGGAGTGGGGAACACTGAAGCTTTCTTT
>many|TRBJ1-1|TRBV5-1|TRBD1
CASSSTGEVTEAFF
TGCGCCAGCAGCTCGACAGGGGAAGTCACTGAAGCTTTCTTT
>many|TRBJ2-5|TRBV3-1|TRBD2
CASSHLAGGETQYF
TGTGCCAGCAGCCACCTAGCGGGAGGGGAGACCCAGTACTTC
>many|TRBJ2-1|TRBV29-1|TRBD2
CSVTSGAAAQFF
TGCAGCGTGACCAGCGGGGCTGCTGCGCAGTTCTTC
>.|TRBJ1-2|TRBV28|TRBD1
CASKRTGFIYGYTF
TGTGCCAGCAAAAGGACAGGGTTCATCTATGGCTACACCTTC
>many|TRBJ2-3|TRBV12-3/TRBV12-4|.
CASIPMAARTDTQYF
TGTGCCAGCATTCCGATGGCCGCGAGGACAGATACGCAGTATTTT
>once|TRBJ2-7|TRBV20-1|.
CSARGSWSYEQYF
TGCAGTGCTAGAGGGTCCTGGTCTTACGAGCAGTACTTC
>.|TRBJ2-1|TRBV20-1|.
CSVVPYGYNEQFF
TGCAGTGTGGTACCCTATGGATACAATGAGCAGTTCTTC
>.|TRBJ2-2|TRBV20-1|.
CSAHPWETNTGELFF
TGCAGTGCCCATCCGTGGGAAACGAACACCGGGGAGCTGTTTTTT
>.|TRBJ2-1|TRBV7-2|.
CASSLGGVSSQFF
TGTGCCAGCAGCTTAGGTGGGGTGTCTAGCCAGTTCTTC
>many|TRBJ2-2|TRBV12-3/TRBV12-4|.
CASSFTGYTGELFF
TGTGCCAGCAGTTTCACAGGGTACACCGGGGAGCTGTTTTTT
>many|TRBJ2-7|TRBV29-1|.
CSVGQGGSYEQYF
TGCAGCGTTGGGCAGGGGGGTTCCTACGAGCAGTACTTC
>many|TRBJ2-3|TRBV9|.
CASSLGTLQGADTQYF
TGTGCCAGCAGCCTCGGGACTCTTCAGGGCGCAGATACGCAGTATTTT
>.|TRBJ2-1|TRBV7-7|TRBD1
CASSLHPGTGGNEQFF
TGTGCCAGCAGCTTACACCCCGGGACAGGGGGGAATGAGCAGTTCTTC
>many|TRBJ2-1|TRBV20-1|.
CSAIIQGSYNEQFF
TGCAGTGCTATAATTCAGGGCTCCTACAATGAGCAGTTCTTC
>many|TRBJ2-5|TRBV29-1|.
CSVVSGETQYF
TGCAGCGTAGTCAGTGGGGAGACCCAGTACTTC
>few|TRBJ2-2|TRBV29-1|TRBD2
CSVYGLAGGSNTGELFF
TGCAGCGTCTACGGACTAGCGGGGGGCTCGAACACCGGGGAGCTGTTTTTT
>.|TRBJ1-2|TRBV6-6|.
CASSFGGQGGYTF
TGTGCCAGCAGTTTCGGGGGGCAAGGTGGCTACACCTTC
>many|TRBJ2-5|TRBV4-2|.
CASRSVGQETQYF
TGTGCCAGCAGATCGGTCGGCCAAGAGACCCAGTACTTC
>.|TRBJ1-3|TRBV18|.
CASSPPGGRIGNTIYF
TGTGCCAGCTCACCACCGGGAGGACGTATTGGAAACACCATATATTTT
>.|TRBJ1-2|TRBV6-4|TRBD1
CASRTGPEAGYTF
TGTGCCAGCAGGACAGGGCCCGAAGCTGGCTACACCTTC
>many|TRBJ2-1|TRBV24-1|.
CATLENRLGSSYNEQFF
TGTGCCACCCTTGAGAATAGGTTGGGCAGCTCCTACAATGAGCAGTTCTTC
>.|TRBJ1-1|TRBV10-2|.
CASRSKGLNTEAFF
TGCGCCAGCAGAAGTAAGGGCTTGAACACTGAAGCTTTCTTT
>.|TRBJ2-7|TRBV28|TRBD2
CASSLGGIAGVRTEQYF
TGTGCCAGCAGTTTGGGAGGTATAGCGGGAGTAAGGACCGAGCAGTACTTC
>.|TRBJ2-6|TRBV29-1|.
CSRSGGLFGANVLTF
TGCAGCAGGTCAGGGGGGCTCTTTGGGGCCAACGTCCTGACTTTC
>.|TRBJ2-3|TRBV18|.
CASSPVEGGTDTQYF
TGTGCCAGCTCACCGGTTGAGGGGGGCACAGATACGCAGTATTTT
>many|TRBJ1-1|TRBV29-1|.
CSVEGANTEAFF
TGCAGCGTTGAGGGGGCGAACACTGAAGCTTTCTTT
>.|TRBJ2-3|TRBV29-1|.
CSVEDRGILPMSDTQYF
TGCAGCGTTGAAGATAGGGGCATACTTCCAATGTCAGATACGCAGTATTTT
>many|TRBJ1-1|TRBV6-5|.
CASSYSLGRGNTEAFF
TGTGCCAGCAGTTACTCCCTCGGCAGAGGGAACACTGAAGCTTTCTTT
>few|TRBJ2-7|TRBV27|.
CASSPFNTGLEQYF
TGTGCCAGCAGTCCCTTTAACACAGGGCTCGAGCAGTACTTC
>many|TRBJ2-7|TRBV29-1|.
CSVVVSYEQYF
TGCAGCGTTGTAGTTTCCTACGAGCAGTACTTC
>.|TRBJ2-7|TRBV20-1|TRBD2
CSARERAGAYSYEQYF
TGCAGTGCTAGAGAAAGAGCGGGAGCGTACTCCTACGAGCAGTACTTC